This TCR beta chain derives from a study of blood T cell repertoires in COVID-19. Study at large: The analysed material was cDNA or gDNA that came from T cells, B-cell-depleted T cells, or PBMCs.

TCRdb's copy holds only in-frame clones and misses some; the assay was immunoSEQ multiplex PCR. The repertoire holds about 140,000 clones, with roughly 90% as singletons. Germline loops: CDR1 SGHAT, CDR2 FQDESV (reference sequence). With 3 bases clipped from V and 9 bases from J, the junction kept 10 bases outside the gene matches. This CDR3 spans 14 amino acids. This clonotype originated in a man aged 50 to 60 with active or convalescent COVID-19. This chain links TRBV11-1 with TRBJ2-7; 8 positions agree with TRBD1. The sample taken for sequencing was peripheral blood. CDR3 in amino acids: CASSLGQGAIWQYF. The CDR3 DNA reads TGTGCCAGCAGCTTGGGGCAGGGGGCGATATGGCAGTACTTC.